This TCR beta chain originates from a study of cytomegalovirus exposure and HLA in healthy donors. Study context: In a previous analysis, 110 million or so unique TCR beta sequences were found from 150 million to 200 million T cells.

About this clone itself: Antigen specificity is unknown.

Sampled while nominally healthy, donors likely had unrecorded immune exposures. Regarding the study as a whole: The study listed approximately 160 cytomegalovirus-associated TCR beta chains.

It was with 60 Vbeta and 13 Jbeta primers that the PCR ran. TCRdb's copy holds only in-frame clones and misses some; the assay was immunoSEQ multiplex PCR. In the table there are roughly 200,000 clones, 9.5% to 15% of which are singletons. Specimen: PBMCs. The source is a man aged 50-60 years in good health and CMV-seropositive.

The CDR3 sequence: CASSLGPLTEAFF. CDR3 nucleotides: TGTGCCAGCAGCTTAGGTCCCCTCACTGAAGCTTTCTTT. This rearrangement joins TRBV7-6 to TRBJ1-1; D is ambiguous. V lost 1 base to trimming and J lost 4 bases, with 7 bases between them. From germline, CDR1 is SGHVS and CDR2 FNYEAQ. The CDR3 runs to 13 residues.